A selection of T cell receptor beta chains follows, all from one sample in a study of blood T cells in healthy people across ages. Each CDR3 protein gets one entry after TCRdb re-called the 5' RACE reads with MiXCR. The sample lists about 1.6 million distinct CDR3 sequences, roughly a third occurring once. The sequencing input was blood. Source of these receptors: a woman in her thirties in good health. Both conserved end residues are part of each CDR3. Fields, in order: J gene, D gene, clone size, V gene, CDR3 DNA, CDR3 protein. The D gene is left open where the match is weak. Rows give clone size only sometimes, using once, few, many, or a class for an expanded clone.

TRBJ2-1 TRBD2 . TRBV15 TGTGCCACCAGCAGGAAGACTAGCGCGCGTCAAGGATCCTACAATGAGCAGTTCTTC CATSRKTSARQGSYNEQFF
TRBJ1-2 . . TRBV3-1 TGTGCCAGCAGCCCGGGGGGGGCGCAAGGCTACACCTTC CASSPGGAQGYTF
TRBJ1-2 . few TRBV5-1 TGCGCCAGCAGCTCGGCGCCTACCTATGGCTACACCTTC CASSSAPTYGYTF
TRBJ2-3 . . TRBV7-9 TGTGCCAGCAGCCCAGGGGAAGGACTCACAGATACGCAGTATTTT CASSPGEGLTDTQYF
TRBJ1-2 . . TRBV2 TGTGCCAGCAGTGAAGTGACTAGCGGCTACACCTTC CASSEVTSGYTF
TRBJ2-3 . many TRBV20-1 TGCAGTGCAACCCAACACGGGGGCGCAGATACGCAGTATTTT CSATQHGGADTQYF
TRBJ2-7 . . TRBV12-3/TRBV12-4 TGTGCCAGCAGTTGGGGCGGGGACGTCTACGAGCAGTACTTC CASSWGGDVYEQYF
TRBJ1-1 . . TRBV6-1 TGTGCCAGCATAGTAGGGAAGAACACTGAAGCTTTCTTT CASIVGKNTEAFF
TRBJ2-1 . many TRBV10-1 TGCGCCAGCAGTGTTCGGGAATACAATGAGCAGTTCTTC CASSVREYNEQFF
TRBJ1-1 . . TRBV3-1 TGTGCCAGCAGCCAAGGAGCAGGTTTTGAAGCTTTCTTT CASSQGAGFEAFF
TRBJ2-5 TRBD2 . TRBV20-1 TGCAGTGCTTTTAGCGGGGTTAAGATGACCCAGTACTTC CSAFSGVKMTQYF
TRBJ2-7 TRBD1 once TRBV29-1 TGCAGCGTTCTGACAGGGAACTACGAGCAGTACTTC CSVLTGNYEQYF
TRBJ1-1 TRBD1 . TRBV13 TGTGCCAGCAGCCGAGGTGGGGCAGGGGGCACTGAAGCTTTCTTT CASSRGGAGGTEAFF
TRBJ2-7 . . TRBV7-2 TGTGCCAGCAGCATGGACAGTTACCAAGAGACCCCGTACTTC CASSMDSYQETPYF
TRBJ2-7 . . TRBV20-1 TGCAGTGCTAGAGCCGCAGGGGAACCCTACGAGCAGTACTTC CSARAAGEPYEQYF
TRBJ2-1 . . TRBV27 TGTGCCAGCAGTCCCGGGGCGGTAAGCGCCTCCTACAATGAGCAGTTCTTC CASSPGAVSASYNEQFF
TRBJ2-3 . . TRBV7-6 TGTGCCAGCAGCTTACAGTCTAGCACAGATACGCAGTATTTT CASSLQSSTDTQYF
TRBJ1-2 . . TRBV7-2 TGTGCCAGCAGCTTAGAACTGGGAATCTATGGCTACACCTTC CASSLELGIYGYTF
TRBJ2-3 . many TRBV7-9 TGTGCCAGCAGCTTAGCCCCGGGACTGTCTGTGACGCAGTATTTT CASSLAPGLSVTQYF
TRBJ2-3 TRBD1 . TRBV28 TGTGCCAGCAGGGGGACAGTTCTCTTAGATACGCAGTATTTT CASRGTVLLDTQYF
TRBJ2-3 TRBD2 . TRBV28 TGTGCCAGCAGAATAATAGCGGGAGTGGGGGCCGATACGCAGTATTTT CASRIIAGVGADTQYF
TRBJ2-1 TRBD2 many TRBV20-1 TGCAGTGCTAGAGATTTCCGACTAGCGGTCTCCAATGAGCAGTTCTTC CSARDFRLAVSNEQFF
TRBJ2-3 . . TRBV5-1 TGCGCCAGCAGCTTGGGGCAGCGGAGCAGCCTCACAGATACGCAGTATTTT CASSLGQRSSLTDTQYF
TRBJ2-7 TRBD2 many TRBV5-1 TGTGCCAGCAGCCGCGGGGGAAGCTCCTACGAGCAGTACTTC CASSRGGSSYEQYF
TRBJ1-2 TRBD1 . TRBV9 TGTGCCAGCAGCGCACAGTTAACAGGGGAGTATGGCTACACCTTC CASSAQLTGEYGYTF
TRBJ2-1 TRBD1 few TRBV12-3/TRBV12-4 TGTGCCAGCAGTTTATCGACAGGGCCCGACAATGAGCAGTTCTTC CASSLSTGPDNEQFF
TRBJ2-3 TRBD2 many TRBV20-1 TGCAGTGCAAGAAGTGCGGGAGCCACAGATACGCAGTATTTT CSARSAGATDTQYF
TRBJ2-7 . many TRBV9 TGTGCCAGCAGCGTAAGCGGGCGGTCCTACGAGCAGTACTTC CASSVSGRSYEQYF
TRBJ2-7 TRBD2 once TRBV7-2 TGTGCCAGCAGCACTGAGACTAGCGGGTCAGGCGAGCAGTACTTC CASSTETSGSGEQYF
TRBJ2-5 . once TRBV5-1 TGCGCCAGCAGCTTGGCCCCACGGGGGGCTGGGGAGACCCAGTACTTC CASSLAPRGAGETQYF
TRBJ2-7 TRBD1 . TRBV5-1 TGCGCCAGCAACTGGGACAGTGGCTACGAGCAGTACTTC CASNWDSGYEQYF
TRBJ1-2 . . TRBV7-2 TGTGCCAGCAGCTTAGGTGGTTCAGGAACTGGCTACACCTTC CASSLGGSGTGYTF
TRBJ2-5 . . TRBV7-3 TGTGCCAGCAGCTACGGGCGGTTGGAGACCCAGTACTTC CASSYGRLETQYF
TRBJ2-6 . . TRBV27 TGTGCCAGCAGTTCACTCGCCGCCCCAGGGGCGCCCGGGGCCAACGTCCTGACTTTC CASSSLAAPGAPGANVLTF
TRBJ2-7 TRBD1 few TRBV3-1 TGTGCCAGCAGCCAAGTGAAGGGGGCCATATCCTACGAGCAGTACTTC CASSQVKGAISYEQYF
TRBJ1-1 . few TRBV3-1 TGTGCCAGCAGCCAAGAAGTGGGGGTTGCTTTCTTT CASSQEVGVAFF
TRBJ2-2 TRBD2 . TRBV4-1 TGCGCCAGCAGCCAAGATCGCAGTGTAGCGGGGGGGCTCTTTGGCACCGGGGAGCTGTTTTTT CASSQDRSVAGGLFGTGELFF
TRBJ1-1 . few TRBV30 TGTGCCCAGGGGAACACCAACACTGAAGCTTTCTTT CAQGNTNTEAFF
TRBJ2-2 TRBD2 . TRBV6-5 TGTGCCAGCAGTTACTCGGCGGCTAGCGGAGCCGGGGAGCTGTTTTTT CASSYSAASGAGELFF
TRBJ2-4 . . TRBV24-1 TGTGCCACCAGTGACGAGGGACGGGGCAGAGCCAAAAACATTCAGTACTTC CATSDEGRGRAKNIQYF
TRBJ2-7 . few TRBV29-1 TGCAGCGTTGAAGATGTGGGAGGAAACATTTACGAGCAGTACTTC CSVEDVGGNIYEQYF
TRBJ2-7 TRBD1 many TRBV12-3/TRBV12-4 TGTGCCAGCAGTTTAGGCAGGCGGGGACAGGTACCCGACGAGCAGTACTTC CASSLGRRGQVPDEQYF
TRBJ2-5 . few TRBV7-9 TGTGCCAGCAGCTCCTACACTCCGGGACTCCGGGGAGGGACCCAGTACTTC CASSSYTPGLRGGTQYF
TRBJ1-2 . few TRBV4-2 TGTGCCAGCAGCCAAGAGACTCGGGACTATGGCTACACCTTC CASSQETRDYGYTF
TRBJ2-6 . few TRBV6-5 TGTGCCAGCAGTCACCCCAGGGAGTTGCCTGGGGCCAACGTCCTGACTTTC CASSHPRELPGANVLTF
TRBJ2-1 TRBD2 few TRBV12-3/TRBV12-4 TGTGCCAGCAGGATGGGACTAGCCCCGTACAATGAGCAGTTCTTC CASRMGLAPYNEQFF
TRBJ2-1 TRBD2 . TRBV12-3/TRBV12-4 TGTGCCAGCAGAACCGGGACTACCAACAATGAGCAGTTCTTC CASRTGTTNNEQFF
TRBJ2-7 TRBD2 few TRBV7-9 TGTGCCAGCAGCTTAGCCGGGACTAACGAGCAGTACTTC CASSLAGTNEQYF